Described below is a single T cell receptor beta chain sequence and its context. In germline, CDR1 is SGHKS, CDR2 YYEKEE (reference sequence). V lost 4 bases, J lost 1 base, and 10 bases stayed unmatched. This CDR3 has 16 residues. The protocol was immunoSEQ multiplex PCR, while the TCRdb copy is restricted to in-frame clones and leaves out a portion. The sample comprises approximately 70,000 clones, roughly 76% of which are singletons, and 1.6% rests with the top ten. These data belong to a study of OX40 agonist ivuxolimab in advanced cancers. This TCR was recovered from an adult with an advanced solid tumor such as melanoma, head and neck, liver or kidney cancer. Sequenced material: CD4+ or CD8+ T cells sorted from blood, taken in a trial of the OX40 agonist ivuxolimab. The V call is TRBV5-5, the J call TRBJ1-1, with 7 bases lining up with TRBD1. The CDR3 DNA is TGTGCCAGCAGCCGAGACAGGGCTTTAGGGAACACTGAAGCTTTCTTT. Protein: CASSRDRALGNTEAFF.